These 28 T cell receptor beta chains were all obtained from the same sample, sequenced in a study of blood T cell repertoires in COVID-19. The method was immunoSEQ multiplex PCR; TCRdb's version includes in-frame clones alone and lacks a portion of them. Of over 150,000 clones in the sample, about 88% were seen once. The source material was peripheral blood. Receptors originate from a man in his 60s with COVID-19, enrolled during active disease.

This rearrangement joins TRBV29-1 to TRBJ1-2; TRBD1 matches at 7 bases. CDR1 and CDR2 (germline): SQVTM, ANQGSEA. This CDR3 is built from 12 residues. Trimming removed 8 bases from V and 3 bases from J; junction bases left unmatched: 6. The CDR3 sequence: CSCRGLDYGYTF. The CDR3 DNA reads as TGCAGCTGTAGGGGGCTTGACTATGGCTACACCTTC.

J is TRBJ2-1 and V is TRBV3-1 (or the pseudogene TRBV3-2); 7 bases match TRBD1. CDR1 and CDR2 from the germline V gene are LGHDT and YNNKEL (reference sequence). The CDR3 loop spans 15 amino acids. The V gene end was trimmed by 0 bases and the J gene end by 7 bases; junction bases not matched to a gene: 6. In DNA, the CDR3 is TGTGCCAGCAGCCAAGACAGGGGGAAGACAAATGAGCAGTTCTTC. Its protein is CASSQDRGKTNEQFF.

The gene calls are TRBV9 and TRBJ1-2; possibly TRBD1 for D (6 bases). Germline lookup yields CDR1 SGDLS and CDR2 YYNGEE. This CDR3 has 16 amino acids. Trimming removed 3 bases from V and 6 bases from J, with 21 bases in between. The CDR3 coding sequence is TGTGCCAGCAGCGCACGGGACCGAGGGGGGGCGGATGGCTACACCTTC. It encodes CASSARDRGGADGYTF.

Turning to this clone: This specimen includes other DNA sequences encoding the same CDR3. CDR3 sequence reads: CASRGQSNQPQHF. In nucleotides, the CDR3 is TGTGCCAGCAGGGGACAGTCCAATCAGCCCCAGCATTTT. The chain carries TRBV12-3 or TRBV12-4 and TRBJ1-5; 7 nucleotides line up with TRBD1. The J segment lost 3 bases and the V segment lost 6 bases, leaving 2 bases of the junction unmatched. The length of the CDR3 is 13 residues.

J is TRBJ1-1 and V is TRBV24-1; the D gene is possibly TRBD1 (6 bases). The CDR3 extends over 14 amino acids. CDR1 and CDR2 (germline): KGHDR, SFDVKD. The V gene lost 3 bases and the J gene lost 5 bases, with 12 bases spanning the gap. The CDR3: CATSDATRGTEAFF. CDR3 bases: TGTGCCACCAGTGATGCGACAAGGGGGACTGAAGCTTTCTTT.

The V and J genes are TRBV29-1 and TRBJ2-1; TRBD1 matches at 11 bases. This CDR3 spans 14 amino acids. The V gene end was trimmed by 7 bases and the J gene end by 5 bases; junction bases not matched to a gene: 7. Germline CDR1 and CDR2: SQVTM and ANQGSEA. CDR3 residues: CSGRDRGGNNEQFF. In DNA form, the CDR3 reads TGCAGCGGTAGGGACAGGGGGGGAAACAATGAGCAGTTCTTC.

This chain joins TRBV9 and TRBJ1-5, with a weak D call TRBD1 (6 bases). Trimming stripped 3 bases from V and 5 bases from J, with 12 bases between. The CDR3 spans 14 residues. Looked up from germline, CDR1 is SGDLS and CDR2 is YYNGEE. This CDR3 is CASSETGLYQPQHF. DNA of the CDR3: TGTGCCAGCAGCGAAACAGGGCTTTATCAGCCCCAGCATTTT.

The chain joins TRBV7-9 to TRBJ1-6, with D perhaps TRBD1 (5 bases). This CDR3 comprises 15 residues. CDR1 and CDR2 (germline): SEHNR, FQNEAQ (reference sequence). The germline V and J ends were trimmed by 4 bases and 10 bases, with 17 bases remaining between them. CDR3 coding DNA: TGTGCCAGCAGCTCCGGGGATCGGGGGGACTCACCCCTCCACTTT. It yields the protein CASSSGDRGDSPLHF.

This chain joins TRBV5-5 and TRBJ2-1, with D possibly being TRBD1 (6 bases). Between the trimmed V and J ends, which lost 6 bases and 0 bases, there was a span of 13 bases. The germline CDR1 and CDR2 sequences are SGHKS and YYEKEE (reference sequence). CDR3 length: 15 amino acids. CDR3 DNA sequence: TGTGCCAGCACTCAGGGGCCCAGCTCCTACAATGAGCAGTTCTTC. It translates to CASTQGPSSYNEQFF.

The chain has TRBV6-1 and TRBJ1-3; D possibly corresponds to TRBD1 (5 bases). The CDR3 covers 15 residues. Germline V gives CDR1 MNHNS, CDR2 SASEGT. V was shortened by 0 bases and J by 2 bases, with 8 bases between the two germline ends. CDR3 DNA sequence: TGTGCCAGCAGTGAAGCGTGGACACCTGGAAACACCATATATTTT. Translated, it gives CASSEAWTPGNTIYF.

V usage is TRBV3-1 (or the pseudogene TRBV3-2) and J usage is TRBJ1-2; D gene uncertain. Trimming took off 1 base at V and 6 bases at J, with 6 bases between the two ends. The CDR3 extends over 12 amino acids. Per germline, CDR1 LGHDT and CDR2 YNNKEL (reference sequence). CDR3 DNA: TGTGCCAGCAGCCAAGGAGGTAATGGCTACACCTTC. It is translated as CASSQGGNGYTF.

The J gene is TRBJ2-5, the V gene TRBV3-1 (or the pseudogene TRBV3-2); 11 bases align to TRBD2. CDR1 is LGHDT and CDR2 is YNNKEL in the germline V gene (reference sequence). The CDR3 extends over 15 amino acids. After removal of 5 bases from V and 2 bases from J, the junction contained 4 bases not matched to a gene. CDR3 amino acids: CASSGLAGGQETQYF. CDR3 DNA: TGTGCCAGCAGCGGGTTAGCGGGGGGGCAAGAGACCCAGTACTTC.

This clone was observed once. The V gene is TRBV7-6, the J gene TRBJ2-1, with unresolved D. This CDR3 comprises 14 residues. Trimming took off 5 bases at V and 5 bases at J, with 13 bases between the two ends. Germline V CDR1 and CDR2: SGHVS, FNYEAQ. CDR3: CASSTDRDNNEQFF. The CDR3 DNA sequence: TGTGCCAGCAGCACAGATAGAGACAACAATGAGCAGTTCTTC.

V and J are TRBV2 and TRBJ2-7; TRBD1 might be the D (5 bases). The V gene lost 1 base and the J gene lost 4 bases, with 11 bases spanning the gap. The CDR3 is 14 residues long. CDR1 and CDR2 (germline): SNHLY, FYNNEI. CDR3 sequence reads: CASSEGGSWYEQYF. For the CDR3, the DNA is TGTGCCAGCAGTGAAGGGGGCAGTTGGTACGAGCAGTACTTC.

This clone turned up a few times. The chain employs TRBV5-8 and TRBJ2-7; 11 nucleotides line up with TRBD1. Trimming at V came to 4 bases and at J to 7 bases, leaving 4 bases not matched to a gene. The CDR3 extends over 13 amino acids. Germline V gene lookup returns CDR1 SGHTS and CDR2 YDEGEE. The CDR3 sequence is CASSMDRGLEQYF. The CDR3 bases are TGTGCCAGCAGCATGGACAGGGGGCTTGAGCAGTACTTC.

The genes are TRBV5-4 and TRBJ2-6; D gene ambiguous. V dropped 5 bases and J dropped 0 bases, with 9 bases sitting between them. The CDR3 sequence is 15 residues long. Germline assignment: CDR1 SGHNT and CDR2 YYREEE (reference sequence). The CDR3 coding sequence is TGTGCCAGCAGACCCGGGTCCTCTGGGGCCAACGTCCTGACTTTC. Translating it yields CASRPGSSGANVLTF.

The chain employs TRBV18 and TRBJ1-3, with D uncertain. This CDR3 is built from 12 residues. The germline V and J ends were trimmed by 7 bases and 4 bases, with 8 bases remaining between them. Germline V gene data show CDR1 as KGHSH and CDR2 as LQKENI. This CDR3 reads CASYVGGNTIYF. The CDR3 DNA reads TGTGCCAGCTACGTCGGGGGAAACACCATATATTTT.

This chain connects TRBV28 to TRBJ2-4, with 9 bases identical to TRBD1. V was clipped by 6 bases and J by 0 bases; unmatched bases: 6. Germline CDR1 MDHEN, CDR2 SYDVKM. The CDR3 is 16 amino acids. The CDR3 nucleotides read TGTGCCAGCAGGGAGGACAGGGGTAGAGCCAAAAACATTCAGTACTTC. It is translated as CASREDRGRAKNIQYF.

The CDR3 is CASSHQTGNYGYTF. For the CDR3, the DNA is TGTGCCAGCAGCCACCAGACAGGGAACTATGGCTACACCTTC. V and J are TRBV3-1 (or the pseudogene TRBV3-2) and TRBJ1-2; 7 nucleotides match TRBD1. Germline-derived CDR1 and CDR2 are LGHDT and YNNKEL (reference sequence). The CDR3 length is 14 residues. The V gene end was trimmed by 3 bases and the J gene end by 2 bases; junction bases not matched to a gene: 3.

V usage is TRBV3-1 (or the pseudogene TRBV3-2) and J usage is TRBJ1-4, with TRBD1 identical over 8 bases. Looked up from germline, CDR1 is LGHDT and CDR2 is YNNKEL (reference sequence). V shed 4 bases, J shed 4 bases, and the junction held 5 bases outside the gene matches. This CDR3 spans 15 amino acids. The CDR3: CASSLQGASNEKLFF. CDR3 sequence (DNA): TGTGCCAGCAGCCTCCAGGGGGCAAGTAATGAAAAACTGTTTTTT.

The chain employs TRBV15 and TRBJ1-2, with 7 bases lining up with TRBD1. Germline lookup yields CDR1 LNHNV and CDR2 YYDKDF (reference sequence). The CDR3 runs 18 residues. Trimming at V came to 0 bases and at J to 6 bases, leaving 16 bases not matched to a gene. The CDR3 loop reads CATSRDREGGAFVDGYTF. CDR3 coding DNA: TGTGCCACCAGCAGAGATAGGGAAGGGGGCGCTTTCGTGGATGGCTACACCTTC.

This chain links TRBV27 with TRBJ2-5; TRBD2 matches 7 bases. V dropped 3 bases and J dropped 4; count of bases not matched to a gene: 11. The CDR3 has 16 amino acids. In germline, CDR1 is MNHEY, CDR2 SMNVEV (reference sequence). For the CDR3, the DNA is TGTGCCAGCAGTTTTGTGGGAGGGCCGGTAGTAGAGACCCAGTACTTC. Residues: CASSFVGGPVVETQYF.

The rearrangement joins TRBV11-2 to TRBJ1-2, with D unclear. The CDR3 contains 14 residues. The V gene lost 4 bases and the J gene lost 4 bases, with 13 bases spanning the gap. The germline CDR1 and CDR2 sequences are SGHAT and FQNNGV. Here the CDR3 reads CASSYNGIGYGYTF. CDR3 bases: TGTGCCAGCAGCTACAACGGGATTGGCTATGGCTACACCTTC.

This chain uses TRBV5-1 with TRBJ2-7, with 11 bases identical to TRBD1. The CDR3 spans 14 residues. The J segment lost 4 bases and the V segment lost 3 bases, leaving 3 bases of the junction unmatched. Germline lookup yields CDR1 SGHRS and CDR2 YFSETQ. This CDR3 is CASSYGQGAYEQYF. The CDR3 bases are TGCGCCAGCAGCTACGGACAGGGGGCTTACGAGCAGTACTTC.

CDR3 coding DNA: TGTGCCAGCAGCGGGGTTTTACAGGGTAATTCACCCCTCCACTTT. The encoded protein is CASSGVLQGNSPLHF. V usage is TRBV5-5 and J usage is TRBJ1-6; perhaps TRBD1 as D (6 bases). V gave up 4 bases and J gave up 6 bases, with 14 bases separating them. In germline, CDR1 is SGHKS, CDR2 YYEKEE (reference sequence). There are 15 residues in the CDR3.

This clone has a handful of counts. This CDR3 reads CASTPDGLAGGKETQYF. DNA for the CDR3: TGTGCCAGCACCCCGGATGGACTAGCGGGGGGTAAAGAGACCCAGTACTTC. The genes are TRBV28 and TRBJ2-5; 14 bases match TRBD2. Germline loops: CDR1 MDHEN, CDR2 SYDVKM. Losses at the gene ends were 7 bases for V and 3 bases for J; bases not matched to a gene: 10. The CDR3 consists of 17 residues.

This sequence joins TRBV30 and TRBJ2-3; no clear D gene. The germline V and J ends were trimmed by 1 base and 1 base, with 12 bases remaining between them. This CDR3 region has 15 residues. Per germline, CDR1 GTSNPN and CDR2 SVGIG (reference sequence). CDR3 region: CAWSGVSRRTDTQYF. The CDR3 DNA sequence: TGTGCCTGGAGTGGGGTGTCCAGGCGCACAGATACGCAGTATTTT.

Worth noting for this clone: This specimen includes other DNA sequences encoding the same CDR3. CDR3 DNA: TGTGCCAGCATCGGGGGAGGGAGAGGCTACACCTTC. It is translated as CASIGGGRGYTF. The V and J genes are TRBV9 and TRBJ1-2; D possibly corresponds to TRBD1 (5 bases). The CDR3 is 12 residues long. Germline values: CDR1 SGDLS, CDR2 YYNGEE. V was cut by 6 bases and J by 8 bases, with 14 bases left in between.